The rows below give T cell receptor beta chains drawn from one sample of a study of cytomegalovirus exposure and HLA in healthy donors. TCRdb keeps only in-frame clones here, not all; method: immunoSEQ multiplex PCR. Among under 200,000 clones listed, roughly four fifths were seen once. Sequencing was carried out using PBMCs. These receptors were obtained from a woman between 18 and 29 years old in good health and CMV-seronegative. The CDR3 runs from the conserved cysteine through the conserved F or W. A D gene is named only where the DNA matches it firmly.

J gene	V gene	D gene	CDR3 protein
TRBJ2-5	TRBV19	TRBD2	CASSALAGIQETQYF
TRBJ2-1	TRBV19	TRBD1	CASSIYPQGSNVYEQFF
TRBJ2-5	TRBV7-9	-	CASSLGATFEVETQYF
TRBJ2-5	TRBV5-1	-	CASSLGRVGPVVYF
TRBJ2-1	TRBV7-2	-	CASSLEASAYNEQFF
TRBJ1-2	TRBV9	-	CASSVDSGLSYGYTF
TRBJ2-5	TRBV28	TRBD2	CASTKTPGLARETQYF
TRBJ1-3	TRBV6-6	-	CASSSPGGNTIYF
TRBJ1-5	TRBV19	-	CASSVRAQPQHF
TRBJ1-2	TRBV14	-	CASSQGAGHGYTF
TRBJ1-4	TRBV19	TRBD1	CATRDRGIANEKLFF
TRBJ2-1	TRBV2	-	CASSELSYEQFF
TRBJ1-1	TRBV27	-	CASSPGTTNTEAFF
TRBJ2-1	TRBV29-1	-	CSVGQTTYNEQFF
TRBJ2-1	TRBV2	-	CASMGGSSYNEQFF
TRBJ1-2	TRBV18	-	CASSPPRQDMSGYTF
TRBJ1-1	TRBV5-1	-	CASMGGTEAFF
TRBJ1-1	TRBV19	-	CASSMVGGRTEAFF
TRBJ1-1	TRBV19	-	CASSSQQGTEAFF
TRBJ1-2	TRBV29-1	-	CSVERVGRKGYTF
TRBJ2-1	TRBV27	-	CASRRGRRGALNEQFF
TRBJ2-1	TRBV10-1	TRBD2	CASWGMMTGGKGNEQFF
TRBJ1-1	TRBV18	-	CASSPTATNTEAFF
TRBJ1-1	TRBV6-5	TRBD1	CASSPSWDRDTEAFF
TRBJ2-1	TRBV2	TRBD1	CASSAGTGYNEQFF
TRBJ1-6	TRBV2	-	CASIASARQVLNSPLHF
TRBJ1-6	TRBV7-9	-	CASSLLTGNSPLHF
TRBJ1-4	TRBV4-1	-	CASSQDPGNGEKLFF
TRBJ1-2	TRBV4-2	-	CASSQDLGVRGYTF
TRBJ1-2	TRBV29-1	-	CSVEGQDPYGYTF
TRBJ2-3	TRBV2	TRBD2	CARKSARLAGGTDTQYF
TRBJ1-3	TRBV5-5	-	CASSLSVSAGGNTIYF
TRBJ2-6	TRBV6-4	-	CASSLDSSGANVLTF
TRBJ2-3	TRBV2	TRBD2	CASSDEREGADTQYF
TRBJ1-1	TRBV27	-	CASRVGQPNTEAFF
TRBJ1-2	TRBV4-2	TRBD1	CASSQRQGANPNYGYTF
TRBJ1-5	TRBV6-1	TRBD1	CASSVGTGNQPQHF
TRBJ1-1	TRBV5-1	TRBD1	CASSLGDRRHTEAFF
TRBJ1-5	TRBV6-1	-	CASSEPGQPQHF
TRBJ2-7	TRBV6-5	TRBD1	CASSYSSGQGWREQYF
TRBJ2-2	TRBV5-1	TRBD2	CASSATGGNTGELFF
TRBJ1-3	TRBV19	-	CASSKGMTGNTIYF
TRBJ2-1	TRBV6-6	TRBD1	CASSSGQGGNEQFF
TRBJ2-7	TRBV15	-	CATSIPSAHEQYF
TRBJ2-5	TRBV5-4	TRBD1	CASSTGDQETQYF
TRBJ1-1	TRBV29-1	-	CSVDLAGDTEAFF
TRBJ2-3	TRBV11-2	-	CASSLDPNKRDTQYF
TRBJ2-1	TRBV14	-	CASSRLLDNEQFF
TRBJ2-5	TRBV4-1	-	CASSQDLGGEETQYF
TRBJ1-2	TRBV9	-	CASSPPRVGYTF
TRBJ1-1	TRBV5-8	-	CASSSPPGVEAFF
TRBJ2-3	TRBV6-5	-	CASSYSWTGGDTQYF
TRBJ2-7	TRBV19	TRBD2	CASSMRVAGAYEQYF